This T cell receptor (beta chain) was observed in a study of blood T cell repertoires in COVID-19. The CDR3 runs to 14 residues. The V and J ends lost 6 bases and 3 bases respectively, with 11 bases between them. From germline, CDR1 is MGHRA and CDR2 YSYEKL. TCRdb's copy holds only in-frame clones and misses some; the assay was immunoSEQ multiplex PCR. The table records about 67,000 clones, over 70% of them present only once. The chain recombines TRBV4-1 with TRBJ2-2; a weak D match, TRBD1 (5 bases). The clonotype was recovered from a man aged 45-60 years with active COVID-19. Sequenced input: peripheral blood. CDR3 residues: CASRGRADTGELFF. The CDR3 DNA reads as TGCGCCAGCAGGGGCAGGGCTGACACCGGGGAGCTGTTTTTT.